One and the same sample provided the 13 T cell receptor beta chains below, sequenced in a study of cytomegalovirus exposure and HLA in healthy donors. Some clones are missing from TCRdb's copy, which holds only in-frame ones; the method was immunoSEQ multiplex PCR. The sample has under 200,000 clones; about 89% are singletons. The sequencing sample was made of PBMCs. These receptors originate from a young woman in good health and CMV-seropositive.

V is TRBV6-5 and J is TRBJ2-7; 13 bases align to TRBD2. The V gene end was trimmed by 4 bases and the J gene end by 3 bases; junction bases not matched to a gene: 3. This CDR3 spans 15 amino acids. CDR1 and CDR2 from the germline V gene are MNHEY and SVGAGI. In nucleotides, the CDR3 is TGTGCCAGCAGTTGGGGACTAGCGGGGATCTACGAGCAGTACTTC. Amino acid sequence: CASSWGLAGIYEQYF.

The J gene is TRBJ2-5, the V gene TRBV4-2, with TRBD2 matching 9 bases. V lost 2 bases to trimming and J lost 7 bases; unmatched junction nucleotides: 11. Germline V gene sequence: CDR1 LGHNA, CDR2 YNFKEQ. This CDR3 is built from 16 residues. CDR3 loop: CASSQLDSGGKGTQYF. CDR3 in DNA: TGTGCCAGCAGCCAATTGGATAGCGGGGGCAAAGGGACCCAGTACTTC.

This clone appeared a few times. This sequence joins TRBV6-1 and TRBJ2-7, with D maybe TRBD2 (6 bases). Germline CDR1 is MNHNS and CDR2 is SASEGT. The V gene lost 10 bases and the J gene lost 2 bases, with 9 bases spanning the gap. The CDR3 length is 11 residues. This CDR3 is CAIGTAYEQYF. In DNA form, the CDR3 reads TGTGCCATCGGGACTGCCTACGAGCAGTACTTC.

The J gene is TRBJ2-7, the V gene TRBV9; no firm D call. Germline CDR1 is SGDLS and CDR2 is YYNGEE. The CDR3 extends over 13 amino acids. V dropped 5 bases and J dropped 3 bases, with 12 bases sitting between them. Here the CDR3 reads CASSPGANYEQYF. The CDR3 DNA is TGTGCCAGCAGTCCCGGAGCCAACTACGAGCAGTACTTC.

This sequence joins TRBV6-4 and TRBJ1-2; D is perhaps TRBD1 (6 bases). Per the germline V gene, CDR1 is MRHNA and CDR2 is SNTAGT. Trimming took 8 bases from V and 2 from J, leaving 6 bases between them. The CDR3 consists of 11 residues. DNA of the CDR3: TGTGCCAGCCAGGGGAACTATGGCTACACCTTC. Translated: CASQGNYGYTF.

The V call is TRBV9, the J call TRBJ2-6, with D uncertain. Per the germline V gene, CDR1 is SGDLS and CDR2 is YYNGEE. This CDR3 is 15 amino acids long. V was clipped by 2 bases and J by 0 bases, with 6 bases between them. CDR3 sequence reads: CASSVYDSGANVLTF. In DNA form, the CDR3 reads TGTGCCAGCAGCGTCTACGACTCTGGGGCCAACGTCCTGACTTTC. Using reference TRBV9 and TRBJ2-6 for the parts outside the CDR3, the full variable domain is DSGVTQTPKHLITATGQRVTLRCSPRSGDLSVYWYQQSLDQGLQFLIQYYNGEERAKGNILERFSAQQFPDLHSELNLSSLELGDSALYFCASSVYDSGANVLTFGAGSRLTVL.

The J gene is TRBJ2-5, the V gene TRBV19; D perhaps matches TRBD2 (5 bases). Trimming took 7 bases from V and 1 from J, leaving 19 bases between them. The CDR3 is 16 residues long. The V gene's germline CDR1 is LNHDA and CDR2 SQIVND (reference sequence). The CDR3 nucleotides read TGTGCCAGTAAAAGGAGAACGGGGATACCCCAAGAGACCCAGTACTTC. Amino acid sequence: CASKRRTGIPQETQYF. The full variable domain, in which reference TRBV19 and TRBJ2-5 provide the parts outside the CDR3, is DGGITQSPKYLFRKEGQNVTLSCEQNLNHDAMYWYRQDPGQGLRLIYYSQIVNDFQKGDIAEGYSVSREKKESFPLTVTSAQKNPTAFYLCASKRRTGIPQETQYFGPGTRLLVL.

The V gene is TRBV6-1, the J gene TRBJ2-3, with D possibly TRBD1 on 5 matching bases. Looked up from germline, CDR1 is MNHNS and CDR2 is SASEGT. There are 15 residues in the CDR3. V was cut by 2 bases and J by 5 bases, with 14 bases left in between. CDR3 nucleotides: TGTGCCAGCAGTGAAAGGAGACAGACAAAAGATACGCAGTATTTT. It yields the protein CASSERRQTKDTQYF.

On this clone: This sample also contains other DNA sequences that code for the same CDR3. The chain joins TRBV9 to TRBJ2-3; 11 nucleotides match TRBD2. Germline CDR1 reads SGDLS; CDR2 reads YYNGEE. V dropped 0 bases and J dropped 2; count of bases not matched to a gene: 2. The length of the CDR3 is 16 residues. CDR3 in DNA: TGTGCCAGCAGCGTAGGACTAGCGGGGCTCACAGATACGCAGTATTTT. Translation: CASSVGLAGLTDTQYF.

This clone was counted only a few times. V gene TRBV29-1 combines with J gene TRBJ2-2; D is perhaps TRBD1 (6 bases). The CDR3 spans 16 residues. The germline gives CDR1 SQVTM, CDR2 ANQGSEA. V lost 4 bases and J 5 bases, leaving 20 bases between the germline ends. The CDR3 region has the DNA TGCAGCGTTGCCCCGGGTGGGCAGGGGATAACCGGGGAGCTGTTTTTT. Translated, it gives CSVAPGGQGITGELFF.

The chain employs TRBV28 and TRBJ2-1; maybe TRBD2 (5 bases). The CDR3 contains 14 residues. Germline V lookup: CDR1 MDHEN, CDR2 SYDVKM. With 3 bases removed from V and 7 bases from J, the gap between germline ends came to 13 bases. This CDR3 reads CASSLAEAENEQFF. DNA of the CDR3: TGTGCCAGCAGTTTGGCGGAGGCTGAGAATGAGCAGTTCTTC.

The CDR3 loop reads CASSQEVSGELATPPYEQYF. DNA of the CDR3: TGCGCCAGCAGCCAAGAGGTCAGTGGGGAGCTAGCTACCCCCCCCTACGAGCAGTACTTC. The V gene is TRBV4-1, the J gene TRBJ2-7; D might be TRBD2 (5 bases). Germline CDR1 is MGHRA and CDR2 is YSYEKL. Trimming took off 0 bases at V and 2 bases at J, with 26 bases between the two ends. CDR3 length: 20 amino acids.

V is TRBV6-1 and J is TRBJ1-5; 11 bases match TRBD1. Germline V gene lookup returns CDR1 MNHNS and CDR2 SASEGT. V lost 6 bases, J lost 4 bases, and 2 bases stayed unmatched. The CDR3 is 14 residues long. The CDR3 sequence is CASSGQGANQPQHF. CDR3 in DNA: TGTGCCAGCAGCGGACAGGGGGCAAATCAGCCCCAGCATTTT.